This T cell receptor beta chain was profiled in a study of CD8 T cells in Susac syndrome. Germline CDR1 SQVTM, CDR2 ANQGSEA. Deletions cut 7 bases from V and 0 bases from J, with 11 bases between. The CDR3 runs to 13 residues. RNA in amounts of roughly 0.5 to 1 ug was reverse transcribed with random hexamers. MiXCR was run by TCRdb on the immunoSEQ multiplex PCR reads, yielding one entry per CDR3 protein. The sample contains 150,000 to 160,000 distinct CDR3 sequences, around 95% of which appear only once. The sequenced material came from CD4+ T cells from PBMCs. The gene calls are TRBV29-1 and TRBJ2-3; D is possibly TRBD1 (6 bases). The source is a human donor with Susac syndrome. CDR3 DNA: TGCAGCGGGGACATCTCTAGCACAGATACGCAGTATTTT. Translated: CSGDISSTDTQYF.